The clone carrying this TCR beta chain was seen more than once but under ten times. The entry originates in a study of beta chain features in type 1 diabetes. Study at large: Patients did not differ from healthy donors in age, gender or cell yield.

Expressed TCRB transcripts were sequenced after all isolated RNA was converted to cDNA. Clones were read by immunoSEQ multiplex PCR, and TCRdb kept only the in-frame ones, dropping some. The sample gives 200,000 to 250,000 clones, over 8.5% of which show up once; around 0.037% is in the top ten. The length of the CDR3 is 16 residues. The germline V gene encodes CDR1 MNHEY and CDR2 SMNVEV (reference sequence). With V trimmed by 2 bases and J by 4 bases, 7 bases remained unmatched. Isolation of CD4+ naive, central memory, regulatory and stem cell-like memory cells was achieved by sorting via CD45RO/CCR7/CD25/CD127/CD95/CD27.

Source material: naive CD4+ T cells from blood. This clonotype was obtained from a young woman in good health. The chain carries TRBV27 and TRBJ2-7; 11 nucleotides align to TRBD1. This CDR3 is CASSLDGTGGWYEQYF. Here the CDR3 DNA reads TGTGCCAGCAGTTTAGACGGGACAGGGGGTTGGTACGAGCAGTACTTC.